The clone carrying this T cell receptor (beta chain) was seen at least ten times. This sample is drawn from a study of T cells in Graves' hyperthyroidism and ophthalmopathy. Amplification yielded TCR beta CDR3 regions, with RNA transcripts as the source. With the HTBI primer set, the TCR CDR3 went through a first round of RT-PCR. From the multiplex PCR reads, TCRdb called clonotypes with MiXCR, one entry per CDR3 protein. The sample has 400,000 to 550,000 distinct CDR3 sequences, around 22% seen once. Germline values: CDR1 SEHNR, CDR2 FQNEAQ (reference sequence). V lost 5 bases, J lost 7 bases, and 14 bases lay in between. This CDR3 contains 13 residues.

The sequence was obtained from a woman under 40 with Graves' ophthalmopathy. Sequences were obtained from blood. The chain links TRBV7-9 to TRBJ1-1; tentatively, D is TRBD1 (6 bases). The CDR3 bases are TGTGCCAGCAGCGCCGGGGGCTACAGTGAAGCTTTCTTT. Its protein is CASSAGGYSEAFF.